Listed below are T cell receptor beta chains from one sample, sequenced in a study of CD4+ T cells in melanoma. Sequencing used immunoSEQ multiplex PCR; TCRdb keeps in-frame clones, though not all of them. The repertoire holds several thousand clones, about 71% seen once, with about a sixth in the top ten. Specimen: cells from a culture (not recorded whether cultured in vitro). The receptors were sampled from a human donor with melanoma. The CDR3 runs from the conserved cysteine through the conserved F or W.

TRBV5-3	TRBJ2-7	CAGHHLAGIYEQYF
TRBV27	TRBJ1-2	CASSRDSRPPRNYGYTF
TRBV19	TRBJ2-1	CASSSPTGRISYNEQFF
TRBV7-3	TRBJ2-6	CASSFQGSGANVLTF
TRBV20-1	TRBJ1-2	CSVRGGDGYTF
TRBV6-5	TRBJ2-5	CASSEQGDQETQYF
TRBV7-9	TRBJ1-2	CASSLMTGYTF
TRBV7-6	TRBJ2-5	CASSLRTIQGETQYF
TRBV10-3	TRBJ2-1	CANSGGDEKQFF
TRBV11-2	TRBJ1-2	CASSLTGQGGYGYTF
TRBV7-9	TRBJ1-3	CASSRDRGQGNTIYF
TRBV5-4	TRBJ2-2	CASSLLIAGFNTGELFF
TRBV19	TRBJ2-7	CASSDRAYEQYF
TRBV18	TRBJ2-2	CASSPDLGLGGNTGELFF
TRBV2	TRBJ1-3	CASSEADRYSGNTIYF
TRBV6-1	TRBJ1-1	CASSEATRPEMVGFF
TRBV13	TRBJ2-5	CAGLRGTGEETQYF
TRBV2	TRBJ1-2	CASSDGGQGRNYGYTF
TRBV19	TRBJ2-5	CASSLDLAGGPKGTQYF
TRBV19	TRBJ1-4	CASSIPGAQKLFF
TRBV5-4	TRBJ2-3	CASSLGAGVSTDTQYF
TRBV11-2	TRBJ2-3	CASSSLGPITSTDTQYF
TRBV5-1	TRBJ1-4	CASSLGQRDEKLFF
TRBV27	TRBJ2-7	CASSRQGIYEQYF
TRBV6-6	TRBJ1-1	CASHRDSLLMNTEAFF
TRBV27	TRBJ1-1	CASSRDRVNTEAFF
TRBV9	TRBJ2-1	CASSPRERGGHEQFF
TRBV7-9	TRBJ2-3	CASSTIRGPDTQYF
TRBV5-5	TRBJ2-1	CASRASGSYNEQFF
TRBV5-1	TRBJ2-5	CASSTGQQGETQYF
TRBV10-1	TRBJ1-1	CASGETGSTAFF
TRBV18	TRBJ1-4	CASSPGQDNEKLFF